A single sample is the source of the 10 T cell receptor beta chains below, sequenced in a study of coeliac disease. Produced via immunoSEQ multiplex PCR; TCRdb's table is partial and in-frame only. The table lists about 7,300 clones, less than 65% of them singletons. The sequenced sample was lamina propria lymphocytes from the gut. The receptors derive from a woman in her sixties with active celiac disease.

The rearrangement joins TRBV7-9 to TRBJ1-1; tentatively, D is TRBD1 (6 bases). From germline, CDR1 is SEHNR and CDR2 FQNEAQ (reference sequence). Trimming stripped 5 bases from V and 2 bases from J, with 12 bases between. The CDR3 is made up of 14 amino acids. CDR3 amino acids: CASSQGQLNTEAFF. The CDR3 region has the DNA TGTGCCAGCAGCCAGGGACAACTAAACACTGAAGCTTTCTTT.

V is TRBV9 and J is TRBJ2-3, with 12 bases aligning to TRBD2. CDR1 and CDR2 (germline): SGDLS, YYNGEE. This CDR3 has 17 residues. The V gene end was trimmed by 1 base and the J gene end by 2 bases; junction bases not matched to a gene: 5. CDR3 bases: TGTGCCAGCAGCGTAATGGGACTAGCGGGCGTCACAGATACGCAGTATTTT. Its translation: CASSVMGLAGVTDTQYF.

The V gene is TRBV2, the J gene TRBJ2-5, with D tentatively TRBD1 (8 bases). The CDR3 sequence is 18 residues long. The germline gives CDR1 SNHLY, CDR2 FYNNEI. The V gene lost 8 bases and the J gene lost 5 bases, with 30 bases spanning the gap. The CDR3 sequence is CASRKSREGQGARETQYF. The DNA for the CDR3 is TGTGCCAGCCGAAAGTCCAGGGAGGGGCAGGGGGCTCGGGAGACCCAGTACTTC.

As DNA, the CDR3 is TGTGCCACCCGCGGGGGGACTCTTTCTGGAAACACCATATATTTT. This translates into CATRGGTLSGNTIYF. The chain combines TRBV6-5 with TRBJ1-3, with a tentative D call TRBD1 (5 bases). CDR1 MNHEY and CDR2 SVGAGI come from the germline V gene. The V gene lost 10 bases and the J gene lost 1 base, with 17 bases spanning the gap. The CDR3 runs to 15 residues.

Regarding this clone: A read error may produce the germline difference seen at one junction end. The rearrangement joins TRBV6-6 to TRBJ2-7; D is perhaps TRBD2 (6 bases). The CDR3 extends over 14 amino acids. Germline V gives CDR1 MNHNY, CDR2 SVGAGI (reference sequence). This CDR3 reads CASSYSPDNLGGNF. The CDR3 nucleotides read TGTGCCAGCAGTTACTCGCCTGACAACCTGGGGGGTAACTTC.

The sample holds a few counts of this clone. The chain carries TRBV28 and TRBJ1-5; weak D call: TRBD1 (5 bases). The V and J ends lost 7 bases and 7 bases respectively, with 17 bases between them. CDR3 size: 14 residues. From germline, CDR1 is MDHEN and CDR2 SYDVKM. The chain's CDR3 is CASTPRGFGQPQHF. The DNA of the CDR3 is TGTGCCAGCACTCCAAGGGGATTTGGGCAGCCCCAGCATTTT.

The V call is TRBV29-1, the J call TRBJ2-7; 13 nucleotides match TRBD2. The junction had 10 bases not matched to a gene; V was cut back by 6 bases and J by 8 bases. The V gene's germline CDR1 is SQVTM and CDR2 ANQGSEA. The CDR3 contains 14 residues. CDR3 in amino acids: CSVIGTSGEIKQYF. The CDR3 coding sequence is TGCAGCGTAATAGGGACTAGCGGGGAGATCAAGCAGTACTTC.

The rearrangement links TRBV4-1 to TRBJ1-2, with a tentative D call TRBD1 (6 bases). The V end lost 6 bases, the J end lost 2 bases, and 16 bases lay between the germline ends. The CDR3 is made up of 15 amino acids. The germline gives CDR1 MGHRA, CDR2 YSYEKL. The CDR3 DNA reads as TGCGCCAGCAGTCTAAGGGCAGGGGCAAACTATGGCTACACCTTC. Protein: CASSLRAGANYGYTF.

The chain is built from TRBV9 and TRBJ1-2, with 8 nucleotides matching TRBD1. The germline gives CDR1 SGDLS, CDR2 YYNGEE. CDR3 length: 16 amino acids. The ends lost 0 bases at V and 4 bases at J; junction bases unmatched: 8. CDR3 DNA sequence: TGTGCCAGCAGCGTAGGGACAGGGCCTTCTTTCTATGGCTACACCTTC. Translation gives CASSVGTGPSFYGYTF.

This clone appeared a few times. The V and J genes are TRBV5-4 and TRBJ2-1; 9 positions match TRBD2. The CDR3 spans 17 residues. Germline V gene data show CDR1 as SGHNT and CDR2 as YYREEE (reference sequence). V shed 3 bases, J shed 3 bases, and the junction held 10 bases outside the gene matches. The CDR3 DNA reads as TGTGCCAGCAGCTCGTCTTCAAGCGGGAGGCACTACAATGAGCAGTTCTTC. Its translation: CASSSSSSGRHYNEQFF.